The 15 T cell receptor beta chains below all came from one sample that was sequenced in a study of cytomegalovirus exposure and HLA in healthy donors. TCRdb keeps only in-frame clones here, not all; method: immunoSEQ multiplex PCR. Here the sample spans over 80,000 clones, around 84% being singletons. The sequenced material came from PBMCs. The receptors were sampled from a man aged 18 to 35 in good health and CMV-seropositive.

The genes are TRBV19 and TRBJ2-2; TRBD2 agrees at 11 bases. V lost 3 bases and J lost 6; bases outside the gene matches: 9. Germline lookup yields CDR1 LNHDA and CDR2 SQIVND (reference sequence). The CDR3 consists of 17 residues. The CDR3 loop reads CASSIVALAGVAGELFF. Written as DNA, the CDR3 is TGTGCCAGTAGTATCGTAGCACTAGCGGGAGTAGCCGGGGAGCTGTTTTTT. The complete variable domain, with remaining parts taken from reference TRBV19 and TRBJ2-2, reads DGGITQSPKYLFRKEGQNVTLSCEQNLNHDAMYWYRQDPGQGLRLIYYSQIVNDFQKGDIAEGYSVSREKKESFPLTVTSAQKNPTAFYLCASSIVALAGVAGELFFGEGSRLTVL.

This clone has only a few counts. V gene TRBV4-1 combines with J gene TRBJ1-3, with TRBD1 matching 7 bases. CDR3 length: 16 amino acids. CDR1 is MGHRA and CDR2 is YSYEKL in the germline V gene. V was pared by 3 bases and J by 5 bases, with 10 bases of the junction left unmatched. This CDR3 is CASSHPRQGLRNTIYF. The CDR3 nucleotides read TGCGCCAGCAGCCACCCACGACAGGGCTTAAGAAACACCATATATTTT.

The gene calls are TRBV2 and TRBJ1-4, with 10 bases aligning to TRBD1. The ends lost 5 bases at V and 8 bases at J; junction bases unmatched: 8. The CDR3 extends over 15 amino acids. Per germline, CDR1 SNHLY and CDR2 FYNNEI. The CDR3 region has the DNA TGTGCCAGCAGTCCGGGACAGGGGCGGAGGGAAAAACTGTTTTTT. Protein: CASSPGQGRREKLFF.

The chain links TRBV2 to TRBJ1-2; D possibly corresponds to TRBD1 (5 bases). Trimming took 5 bases from V and 4 from J, leaving 8 bases between them. CDR3 length: 12 amino acids. The V gene's germline CDR1 is SNHLY and CDR2 FYNNEI. CDR3 DNA: TGTGCCAGCAGTACAGGCACCTATGGCTACACCTTC. Protein sequence: CASSTGTYGYTF.

The chain carries TRBV9 and TRBJ2-3, with TRBD1 identical over 8 bases. The V gene's germline CDR1 is SGDLS and CDR2 YYNGEE. The V gene end was trimmed by 7 bases and the J gene end by 4 bases; junction bases not matched to a gene: 8. The CDR3 has 14 amino acids. The CDR3 DNA reads TGTGCCAGCCAACCGGACAGGGAGGCAGATACGCAGTATTTT. Protein: CASQPDREADTQYF. Complete variable domain (other parts from reference TRBV9 and TRBJ2-3): DSGVTQTPKHLITATGQRVTLRCSPRSGDLSVYWYQQSLDQGLQFLIQYYNGEERAKGNILERFSAQQFPDLHSELNLSSLELGDSALYFCASQPDREADTQYFGPGTRLTVL.

The chain employs TRBV4-1 and TRBJ2-7; 7 bases agree with TRBD2. The germline CDR1 and CDR2 sequences are MGHRA and YSYEKL. Trimming cost V 0 bases and J 4 bases; bases outside gene matches: 9. CDR3 length equals 16 residues. The CDR3 DNA reads TGCGCCAGCAGCCAAGAAGGATCTAGCGGCTATTACGAGCAGTACGTC. It yields the protein CASSQEGSSGYYEQYV.

This clone has a single count. The chain combines TRBV2 with TRBJ2-1; weak D call: TRBD1 (5 bases). Trimming stripped 4 bases from V and 5 bases from J, with 9 bases between. The germline V gene encodes CDR1 SNHLY and CDR2 FYNNEI. The length of the CDR3 is 13 residues. CDR3 sequence (DNA): TGTGCCAGCAGTGTACAGGCGGACAATGAGCAGTTCTTC. This codes for CASSVQADNEQFF.

This sequence joins TRBV28 and TRBJ2-7, with 8 bases aligning to TRBD2. Germline loops: CDR1 MDHEN, CDR2 SYDVKM. V dropped 4 bases and J dropped 3; count of bases not matched to a gene: 8. CDR3 length: 15 amino acids. CDR3: CASSSSAGLVYEQYF. In nucleotides, the CDR3 is TGTGCCAGCAGTTCGTCCGCGGGACTAGTCTACGAGCAGTACTTC.

The chain uses TRBV28 and TRBJ2-3; possible D gene TRBD1, 5 bases. CDR1 and CDR2 from the germline V gene are MDHEN and SYDVKM. The CDR3 is 15 residues long. The V and J ends lost 1 base and 6 bases respectively, with 14 bases between them. CDR3 loop: CASSLSVQGFDTQYF. DNA for the CDR3: TGTGCCAGCAGTTTATCGGTTCAGGGTTTCGATACGCAGTATTTT.

This clone was observed a single time. The chain joins TRBV27 to TRBJ2-2, with a possible D match to TRBD1 (6 bases). The CDR3 length is 13 residues. V lost 3 bases and J 6 bases, leaving 8 bases between the germline ends. Germline V CDR1 and CDR2: MNHEY, SMNVEV (reference sequence). Written as DNA, the CDR3 is TGTGCCAGCAGTTTCAGGGGCTCCGGGGAGCTGTTTTTT. It translates to CASSFRGSGELFF.

The chain combines TRBV7-8 with TRBJ1-1, with 8 bases identical to TRBD1. The trim removed 0 bases at V and 0 bases at J, leaving 9 bases unmatched. The CDR3 is made up of 18 amino acids. Per germline, CDR1 SGHVS and CDR2 FQNEAQ. CDR3 sequence (DNA): TGTGCCAGCAGCTTAGCGCTGGGACAGGATTTGATGAACACTGAAGCTTTCTTT. It translates to CASSLALGQDLMNTEAFF.

This sequence joins TRBV4-2 and TRBJ2-1; 8 bases are a match to TRBD2. With V trimmed by 4 bases and J by 3 bases, 8 bases remained unmatched. The CDR3 loop spans 16 amino acids. The germline gives CDR1 LGHNA, CDR2 YNFKEQ. CDR3 DNA sequence: TGTGCCAGCAGCCTCCAGATTAGCGGGATCTACAATGAGCAGTTCTTC. It translates to CASSLQISGIYNEQFF.

The chain joins TRBV5-1 to TRBJ2-1; D perhaps matches TRBD1 (5 bases). Trimming left V 2 bases short and J 5 bases short, with 11 bases between. Per the germline V gene, CDR1 is SGHRS and CDR2 is YFSETQ. The CDR3 sequence is 14 residues long. CDR3 DNA: TGCGCCAGCAGCTTAACAGGCCCCAACAATGAGCAGTTCTTC. Its translation: CASSLTGPNNEQFF.

This clone was seen only once. The rearrangement uses TRBV2 and TRBJ2-2; no definite D call. Germline lookup yields CDR1 SNHLY and CDR2 FYNNEI. V dropped 6 bases and J dropped 6 bases, with 8 bases sitting between them. The CDR3 loop spans 12 amino acids. DNA for the CDR3: TGTGCCAGCAGAGTAGAGGCCGGGGAGCTGTTTTTT. The encoded protein is CASRVEAGELFF.

This chain connects TRBV28 to TRBJ1-4, with TRBD1 as a possible D gene (5 bases). Germline CDR1 MDHEN, CDR2 SYDVKM. The CDR3 length is 15 residues. V was cut by 8 bases and J by 5 bases, with 18 bases left in between. CDR3 nucleotides: TGTGCCAGCCGGCCGGGGGGGAAGGGGAATGAAAAACTGTTTTTT. Protein sequence: CASRPGGKGNEKLFF. The complete variable domain, with remaining parts taken from reference TRBV28 and TRBJ1-4, reads DVKVTQSSRYLVKRTGEKVFLECVQDMDHENMFWYRQDPGLGLRLIYFSYDVKMKEKGDIPEGYSVSREKKERFSLILESASTNQTSMYLCASRPGGKGNEKLFFGSGTQLSVL.